This TCR beta chain appears in the sequencing data of a study of shared clonotypes between healthy human individuals (dated by TCRdb to the early 2020s). General notes on the study: A few men and a couple of women, aged 18 to 49 years, made up the cohort. Leukapheresis yielded between about 0.85 and 10 billion PBMCs per donor. To increase sequencing depth and limit assay-specific biases, different laboratories used diverse techniques to prepare libraries and sequence TCR repertoires. For each donor, three plates each were used for CD4 naive and CD4 memory, two plates were used for CD8 naive, and one plate was used for CD8 memory. The study deeply sequenced blood TCR repertoires of about 5 healthy adults to estimate repertoire size and the extent of clonotype sharing between individuals.

Comments on this clone: The antigen it binds to is not known. No per-base quality is available; no much larger clone lies one base away.

Using the deep immunoSEQ assay, multiplex PCR amplified TCR CDR3 regions from genomic DNA. Extracted genomic DNA from each cell subset was distributed evenly across all wells of several immunoSEQ 96-well plates, and each plate was treated as a replicate. For sorted subsets, each replicate PCR was loaded with around 200 ng genomic DNA, equivalent to some 31,000 T cell genomes. Purified libraries were measured with a Qubit 3.0 fluorometer, size-checked on a Bioanalyzer 2100, and measured again with the KAPA Library Quantification kit. A separate single-read 150-cycle Illumina NextSeq 550 flow cell was used to sequence each immunoSEQ 96-well plate. The paper's processing steps were these. Because the immunoSEQ output included only junctional sequences and no quality scores, the filtering could not be the same as the filtering used for full-length reads. To assign V/J genes and CDR3, sequences were annotated against IMGT germline references using PyIR, a Python wrapper for IgBLAST v1.9. Reads with weak V/J assignments (E-value above 1e-6), missing CDR3, stop codons, out-of-frame junctions, or ambiguous translated residues were removed. V3J clonotypes were defined as sequences sharing an identical inferred V gene, J gene, and CDR3 amino acid sequence. Percentage overlap between repertoires was computed as shared unique clonotypes divided by the size of the smaller repertoire. Richness of each repertoire was evaluated using RTK rarefaction, the Chao1 estimator, and Recon v2.1 estimates of unobserved clonotypes. Generation probabilities were computed with OLGA for all TCRbeta clonotypes obtained by the gDNA method from several donors. TCRdb obtained this table from immuneACCESS and retained in-frame rearrangements with V and J assigned. These tables miss some clones; where compared with another copy, unresolved V genes account for less than half of the shortfall, and the remainder is unexplained. V and J calls and clone size are as listed in that table; D and trimming were resolved from the DNA. In this sample the table shows about 320,000 clones, 87% of which occur a single time. Together, the top ten hold under 20% of the sample.

A distance of 13 bases separates the germline ends of V and J, which lose 2 bases and 2 bases respectively. The CDR3, cysteine through phenylalanine, is 15 amino acids long. Only the CDR3 portion is preserved as DNA: 45 bases, with reading frame beginning at the first base. As encoded in the germline V gene, CDR1 is SGHDN while CDR2 is FVKESK. The donors were healthy, HIV-negative adults who had no recently reported acute infections or vaccinations. Every donor was a Caucasian adult living in Nashville, Tennessee, USA. CD8 memory samples combined magnetically selected CD45RO+ cells with CCR7-negative CD45RA+ effector memory (TemRA) cells. After blood collection by leukapheresis, PBMCs were isolated using Ficoll-Histopaque density gradient centrifugation and then cryopreserved in the vapor phase of liquid nitrogen. Analytical flow cytometry was used to check the purity and quantity of each magnetically sorted T cell population. From each sorted fraction, genomic DNA was isolated and quantified by UV absorbance on a Nanodrop 2000c.

Overall study results and their limits: Only blood was sampled, and tissue TCR repertoires likely differ from those in blood. Based on pairwise subsampling, the degree of clonotype sharing among donors was expected to be affected by sequencing depth. Rarefaction of sorted-subset datasets indicated incomplete sequencing despite the large sequencing depth. Because the study included a small number of donors, the genetic and exposure-history diversity represented was limited. Larger estimated clonotype richness was generally found for naive subsets than for memory subsets. Compared with non-shared clonotypes, clonotypes shared by all four sorted-subset donors had higher generation probabilities. Across a few donors, about 5% of naive CD4, 3% to 3.5% of naive CD8, about 2% of memory CD4, and about 0.44% of memory CD8 clonotypes were shared.

This receptor was obtained from a man between 18 and 29 years old in good health. This receptor chain uses TRBV14 and TRBJ2-7; the best D guess is TRBD1, with 6 bases matching. Sequencing was performed on memory CD8+ T cells sorted from blood. The cell subset or site label, read with the paper, signifies: CD45RO+ cells pooled with CCR7-negative TemRA cells. The CDR3 protein is CASSQRDIKTYEQYF. The DNA sequence is as follows: TGTGCCAGCAGCCAAAGGGACATAAAGACCTACGAGCAGTACTTC.